Listed here is a single TCR beta chain. The antigen is undetermined. The CDR3 consists of 15 residues. Trimming removed 2 bases from V and 7 bases from J; junction bases left unmatched: 8. CDR1 and CDR2 (germline): MNHEY, SVGEGT. The data originate from a study of T cell responses to AZD1222 COVID-19 vaccine. Findings and caveats of the study: In all cases, repertoires were sampled only after the peak T cell response. Seropositive AZD1222 recipients at baseline numbered only five or six.

Produced via immunoSEQ multiplex PCR; TCRdb's table is partial and in-frame only. Among 130,000 to 150,000 clones listed, approximately 90% were seen once. This chain uses TRBV6-2 or TRBV6-3 with TRBJ1-5; TRBD1 agrees at 7 bases. This receptor was obtained from an adult who received the AZD1222 COVID-19 vaccine. Sequences were derived from peripheral blood, sampled 28 days after the second AZD1222 dose. CDR3 residues: CASSYHDRVGQPQHF. Here the CDR3 DNA reads TGTGCCAGCAGTTACCACGACAGGGTCGGGCAGCCCCAGCATTTT.